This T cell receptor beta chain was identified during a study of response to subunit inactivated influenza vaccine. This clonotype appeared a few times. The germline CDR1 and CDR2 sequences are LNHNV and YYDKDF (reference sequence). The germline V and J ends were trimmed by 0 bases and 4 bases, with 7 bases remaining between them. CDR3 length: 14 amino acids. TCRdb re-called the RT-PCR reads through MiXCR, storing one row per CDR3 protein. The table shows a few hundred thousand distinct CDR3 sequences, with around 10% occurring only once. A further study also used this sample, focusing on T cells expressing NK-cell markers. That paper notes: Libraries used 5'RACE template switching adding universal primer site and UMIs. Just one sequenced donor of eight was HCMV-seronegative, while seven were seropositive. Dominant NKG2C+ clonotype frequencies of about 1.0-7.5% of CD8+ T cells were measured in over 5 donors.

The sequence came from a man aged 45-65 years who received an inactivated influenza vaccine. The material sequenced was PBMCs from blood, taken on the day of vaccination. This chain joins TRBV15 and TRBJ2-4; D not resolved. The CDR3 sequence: CATSRDRLKNIQYF. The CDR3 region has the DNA TGTGCCACCAGCAGAGACAGGCTTAAAAACATTCAGTACTTC.